The rows below give T cell receptor beta chains drawn from one sample of a study of T-cell memory formation after mild COVID-19. TCRdb reprocessed the 5' RACE reads via MiXCR and lists one record per CDR3 protein. The table shows about 470,000 distinct CDR3 sequences, with approximately 23% occurring only once. The sample comprised PBMCs or a T cell subset sorted from them (not recorded which). Receptors were obtained from an adult woman who had mild COVID-19 (a few samples of this study predate the infection). Cell type and time point are not known. Each CDR3 is given with its conserved first and last residue. Fields, in order: D gene, J gene, clone size, V gene, CDR3 protein, CDR3 DNA. D genes are given only for firm matches. Expanded clones get a size class; other rows say once, few or many, or leave the size out.

>-|TRBJ2-2|many|TRBV20-1
CSARGPGRMDTGELFF
TGCAGTGCTAGGGGACCGGGACGAATGGACACCGGGGAGCTGTTTTTT
>-|TRBJ2-2|-|TRBV25-1
CASSEPRGELFF
TGTGCCAGCAGTGAACCCCGCGGGGAGCTGTTTTTT
>TRBD2|TRBJ2-7|few|TRBV12-3/TRBV12-4
CASSFRWVAGLHSSYEQYF
TGTGCCAGCAGTTTCCGATGGGTAGCGGGTCTCCATAGCTCCTACGAGCAGTACTTC
>TRBD2|TRBJ2-1|-|TRBV7-9
CASSLAGTSGRNEQFF
TGTGCCAGCAGCTTAGCGGGGACTAGCGGGAGGAATGAGCAGTTCTTC
>-|TRBJ1-4|few|TRBV20-1
CSAATGGRGEKLFF
TGCAGTGCAGCCACCGGGGGGCGTGGAGAAAAACTGTTTTTT
>TRBD2|TRBJ2-3|-|TRBV6-6
CASSYSSGEWTDTQYF
TGTGCCAGCAGTTACTCTAGCGGGGAATGGACAGATACGCAGTATTTT
>TRBD2|TRBJ2-1|few|TRBV3-1
CASSRAGGPSEQFF
TGTGCCAGCAGCCGGGCGGGGGGGCCGAGTGAGCAGTTCTTC
>TRBD1|TRBJ2-1|-|TRBV2
CASAGTGVNEQFF
TGTGCCAGTGCCGGGACAGGGGTGAATGAGCAGTTCTTC
>TRBD1|TRBJ2-7|-|TRBV20-1
CSARVHRGQYEQYF
TGCAGTGCTAGAGTTCACAGGGGGCAATACGAGCAGTACTTC
>-|TRBJ2-5|-|TRBV2
CASRPHLPETQYF
TGTGCCAGCAGACCTCATTTGCCCGAGACCCAGTACTTC
>-|TRBJ2-1|few|TRBV5-1
CASSSRQEGNEQFF
TGCGCCAGCAGCAGCCGACAGGAGGGCAATGAGCAGTTCTTC
>-|TRBJ2-1|few|TRBV6-2/TRBV6-3
CASYGLLYNEQFF
TGTGCCAGCTATGGGCTTCTTTACAATGAGCAGTTCTTC
>-|TRBJ2-3|-|TRBV29-1
CSVPPTASTDTQYF
TGCAGCGTCCCCCCGACGGCTAGCACAGATACGCAGTATTTT
>-|TRBJ1-1|-|TRBV6-6
CASRTRADTEAFF
TGTGCCAGCAGAACGCGGGCAGACACTGAAGCTTTCTTT
>-|TRBJ2-3|-|TRBV7-8
CASSLFLGSGDTQYF
TGTGCCAGCAGCTTATTCTTGGGGTCCGGTGATACGCAGTATTTT
>TRBD2|TRBJ2-1|-|TRBV20-1
CSARDPVLAGVGTNEQFF
TGCAGTGCTAGAGATCCGGTACTAGCGGGAGTCGGAACCAATGAGCAGTTCTTC
>TRBD2|TRBJ2-5|-|TRBV7-7
CASSFIRGGASETQYF
TGTGCCAGCAGCTTCATCCGGGGGGGCGCTTCAGAGACCCAGTACTTC
>TRBD2|TRBJ2-1|few|TRBV7-9
CASSSPGLELFNEQFF
TGTGCCAGCAGCTCCCCGGGACTAGAGCTTTTTAATGAGCAGTTCTTC
>TRBD2|TRBJ2-2|-|TRBV11-1
CASSDLSGSANTGELFF
TGTGCCAGCAGTGATCTCAGCGGGAGCGCGAACACCGGGGAGCTGTTTTTT
>TRBD1|TRBJ2-3|few|TRBV2
CASSCSQGSCTDTQYF
TGTGCCAGCAGCTGCTCACAGGGGTCATGCACAGATACGCAGTATTTT
>-|TRBJ2-7|few|TRBV3-1
CASSRSGNPYEQYF
TGTGCCAGCAGCCGATCCGGGAACCCCTACGAGCAGTACTTC
>-|TRBJ2-5|-|TRBV6-5
CASSYLAAQETQYF
TGTGCCAGCAGTTACTTGGCGGCCCAAGAGACCCAGTACTTC
>TRBD1|TRBJ2-5|few|TRBV24-1
CATSDFGRGRETQYF
TGTGCCACCAGTGATTTCGGCAGGGGGCGTGAGACCCAGTACTTC
>TRBD2|TRBJ2-3|-|TRBV6-2/TRBV6-3
CASSYPVAGGDTQYF
TGTGCCAGCAGTTACCCAGTCGCGGGAGGGGATACGCAGTATTTT
>-|TRBJ2-7|-|TRBV2
CASKRDEQYF
TGTGCCAGCAAGAGGGACGAGCAGTACTTC
>-|TRBJ1-5|-|TRBV10-3
CAIKAQGSNQPQHF
TGTGCCATCAAGGCACAGGGAAGCAATCAGCCCCAGCATTTT
>-|TRBJ2-7|few|TRBV6-5
CASSYGIAYEQYF
TGTGCCAGCAGTTACGGTATTGCCTACGAGCAGTACTTC
>TRBD2|TRBJ2-7|few|TRBV7-2
CASTLGGAGGYEQYF
TGTGCCAGCACCCTAGGGGGAGCGGGAGGGTACGAGCAGTACTTC
>-|TRBJ2-3|few|TRBV9
CASSPYGWAADTQYF
TGTGCCAGCAGCCCTTATGGGTGGGCAGCAGATACGCAGTATTTT
>TRBD2|TRBJ2-1|few|TRBV7-9
CASKRDQSYNEQFF
TGTGCCAGTAAGCGGGACCAATCCTACAATGAGCAGTTCTTC
>TRBD2|TRBJ2-1|-|TRBV7-8
CASSSAGLDLYNEQFF
TGTGCCAGCAGCTCAGCGGGACTAGATCTCTACAATGAGCAGTTCTTC
>-|TRBJ1-1|-|TRBV12-3/TRBV12-4
CASSSEGMGRNTEAFF
TGTGCCAGCAGTTCAGAGGGGATGGGGAGGAACACTGAAGCTTTCTTT
>-|TRBJ2-1|-|TRBV20-1
CSAATGTRYNEQFF
TGCAGTGCCGCGACCGGGACTCGGTACAATGAGCAGTTCTTC
>-|TRBJ1-1|-|TRBV6-2/TRBV6-3
CASSYPNTEAFF
TGTGCCAGCAGTTACCCAAACACTGAAGCTTTCTTT
>TRBD2|TRBJ2-7|few|TRBV9
CASSVASGTFYEQYF
TGTGCCAGCAGCGTAGCAAGCGGGACCTTCTACGAGCAGTACTTC
>-|TRBJ2-5|-|TRBV5-1
CASSGLVEETQYF
TGCGCCAGCAGCGGCCTCGTGGAAGAGACCCAGTACTTC
>-|TRBJ1-1|once|TRBV7-8
CASSLDTPADTEAFF
TGTGCCAGCAGCTTAGATACACCAGCAGACACTGAAGCTTTCTTT
>TRBD2|TRBJ2-7|few|TRBV5-1
CASSPWAGAYEQYF
TGCGCCAGCAGCCCCTGGGCGGGGGCCTACGAGCAGTACTTC
>TRBD2|TRBJ2-1|few|TRBV11-2
CASSYQLAGRTEQFF
TGTGCCAGCAGCTACCAACTAGCGGGGAGGACTGAGCAGTTCTTC
>-|TRBJ2-5|few|TRBV12-3/TRBV12-4
CASSLRAVQYF
TGTGCCAGCAGTTTAAGGGCGGTCCAGTACTTC
>-|TRBJ1-3|-|TRBV7-8
CASSFGLRRTGSSGNTIYF
TGTGCCAGCAGCTTCGGGCTACGGCGAACAGGGAGCTCTGGAAACACCATATATTTT
>TRBD2|TRBJ2-3|once|TRBV24-1
CATSDLGKTSGSADTQYF
TGTGCCACCAGTGATTTGGGAAAGACTAGCGGGAGTGCAGATACGCAGTATTTT
>TRBD2|TRBJ2-3|-|TRBV7-2
CASSYGGRADTQYF
TGTGCCAGCAGCTACGGGGGGAGGGCAGATACGCAGTATTTT
>-|TRBJ2-1|few|TRBV5-1
CASSFVASSYNEQFF
TGCGCCAGCAGCTTCGTGGCATCCTCCTACAATGAGCAGTTCTTC
>-|TRBJ2-7|few|TRBV12-3/TRBV12-4
CASSPDGRRDEQYF
TGTGCCAGCAGCCCCGACGGTAGGAGGGACGAGCAGTACTTC
>-|TRBJ2-3|-|TRBV2
CASSAPGPGTDTQYF
TGTGCCAGCAGTGCCCCGGGGCCGGGGACAGATACGCAGTATTTT
>-|TRBJ1-6|-|TRBV12-3/TRBV12-4
CASSFRLNSPLHF
TGTGCCAGCAGTTTCCGGCTGAATTCACCCCTCCACTTT
>-|TRBJ2-3|many|TRBV7-9
CASSLMQHTDTQYF
TGTGCCAGCAGCTTAATGCAGCACACAGATACGCAGTATTTT
>-|TRBJ2-1|many|TRBV5-1
CASSLAVAGYEQFF
TGCGCCAGCAGCTTGGCCGTCGCGGGGTATGAGCAGTTCTTC
>-|TRBJ2-7|-|TRBV12-3/TRBV12-4
CASSHGVVYEQYF
TGTGCCAGCAGTCACGGGGTCGTCTACGAGCAGTACTTC
>-|TRBJ2-2|few|TRBV5-1
CASSFAERNTGELFF
TGCGCCAGCAGCTTTGCGGAGCGGAACACCGGGGAGCTGTTTTTT
>-|TRBJ2-1|-|TRBV14
CASSHPGRGYNEQFF
TGTGCCAGCAGCCACCCCGGGAGAGGGTACAATGAGCAGTTCTTC
>-|TRBJ1-2|few|TRBV5-5
CASSLVGDSNYGYTF
TGTGCCAGCAGCTTGGTTGGGGACTCGAACTATGGCTACACCTTC
>TRBD2|TRBJ2-4|few|TRBV7-3
CASSPQLAGGDKNIQYF
TGTGCCAGCAGCCCCCAACTAGCGGGGGGAGACAAAAACATTCAGTACTTC
>-|TRBJ2-5|-|TRBV20-1
CSASGRNQETQYF
TGCAGTGCTTCTGGACGGAACCAAGAGACCCAGTACTTC
>-|TRBJ2-7|few|TRBV7-9
CASSFRDNSYEQYF
TGTGCCAGCAGCTTCCGGGACAACTCCTACGAGCAGTACTTC
>TRBD2|TRBJ2-3|many|TRBV19
CASGLAGTDTQYF
TGTGCCAGCGGACTAGCGGGCACAGATACGCAGTATTTT
>-|TRBJ1-1|few|TRBV5-6
CASSLMRRSEAFF
TGTGCCAGCAGCCTGATGAGAAGGAGTGAAGCTTTCTTT